This T cell receptor (beta chain) comes out of a study of T-cell memory formation after mild COVID-19. Across the whole study: TCR clustering was largely donor specific.

This clonotype was recorded at least ten times. One entry per CDR3 protein, called by TCRdb with MiXCR from the 5' RACE reads. The profile shows about 34,000 distinct CDR3 sequences, 7% to 8% of them singletons. Germline-derived CDR1 and CDR2 are SGHVS and FNYEAQ. J lost 3 bases, V lost 5 bases, and 13 bases had no gene match. This CDR3 spans 18 amino acids. The sequenced sample was PBMCs or a T cell subset sorted from them (not recorded which). The sequence was collected from a man aged 18 to 29 who had mild COVID-19 (a few samples of this study predate the infection). Cell type and time point are not known. The rearrangement links TRBV7-6 to TRBJ2-1; 10 bases fit TRBD2. The CDR3: CASSQAPSGGRYYNEQFF. CDR3 in DNA: TGTGCCAGCAGCCAGGCTCCTAGCGGGGGCCGGTACTACAATGAGCAGTTCTTC.